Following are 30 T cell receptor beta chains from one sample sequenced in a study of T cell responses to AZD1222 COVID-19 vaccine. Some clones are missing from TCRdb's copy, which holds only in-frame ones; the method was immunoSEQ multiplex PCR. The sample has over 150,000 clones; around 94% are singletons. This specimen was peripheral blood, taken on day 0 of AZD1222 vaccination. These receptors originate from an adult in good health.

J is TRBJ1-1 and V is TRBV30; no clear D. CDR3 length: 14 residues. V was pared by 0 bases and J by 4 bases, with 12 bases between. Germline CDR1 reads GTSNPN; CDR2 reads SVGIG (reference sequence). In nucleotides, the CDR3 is TGTGCCTGGAGTGTACTTGACCGCGGCACTGAAGCTTTCTTT. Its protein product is CAWSVLDRGTEAFF.

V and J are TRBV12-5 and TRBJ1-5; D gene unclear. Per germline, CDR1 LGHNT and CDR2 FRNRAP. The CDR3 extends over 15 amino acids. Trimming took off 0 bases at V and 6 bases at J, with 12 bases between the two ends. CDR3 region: CASGLVSGFSQPQHF. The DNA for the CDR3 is TGTGCTAGTGGTTTGGTGTCGGGGTTTAGTCAGCCCCAGCATTTT.

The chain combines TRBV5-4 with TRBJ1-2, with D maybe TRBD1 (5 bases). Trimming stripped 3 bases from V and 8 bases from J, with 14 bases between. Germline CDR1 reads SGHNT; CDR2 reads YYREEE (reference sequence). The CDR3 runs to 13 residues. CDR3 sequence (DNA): TGTGCCAGCAGCTGGGACGGCGTAAAGGGCTACACCTTC. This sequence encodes CASSWDGVKGYTF. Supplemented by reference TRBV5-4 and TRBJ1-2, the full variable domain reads ETGVTQSPTHLIKTRGQQVTLRCSSQSGHNTVSWYQQALGQGPQFIFQYYREEENGRGNFPPRFSGLQFPNYSSELNVNALELDDSALYLCASSWDGVKGYTFGSGTRLTVV.

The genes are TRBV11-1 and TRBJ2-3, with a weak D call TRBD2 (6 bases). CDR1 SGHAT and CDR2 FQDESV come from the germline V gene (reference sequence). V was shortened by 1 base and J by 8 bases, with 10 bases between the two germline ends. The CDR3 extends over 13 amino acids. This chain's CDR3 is CASSLEGRGTQYF. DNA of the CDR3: TGTGCCAGCAGCTTAGAGGGGCGGGGTACGCAGTATTTT.

The CDR3 sequence is CASDPGGNQPQHF. The DNA for the CDR3 is TGTGCTAGTGACCCAGGCGGCAATCAGCCCCAGCATTTT. The chain links TRBV12-5 to TRBJ1-5; the D is unclear. V was cut by 7 bases and J by 2 bases, with 9 bases left in between. The CDR3 is made up of 13 amino acids. Germline V gene data show CDR1 as LGHNT and CDR2 as FRNRAP.

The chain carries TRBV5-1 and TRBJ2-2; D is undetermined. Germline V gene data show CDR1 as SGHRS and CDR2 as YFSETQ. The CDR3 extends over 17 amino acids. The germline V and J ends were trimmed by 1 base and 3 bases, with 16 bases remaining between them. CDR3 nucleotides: TGCGCCAGCAGCTTGTTAGAACGTATACTTCACACCGGGGAGCTGTTTTTT. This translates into CASSLLERILHTGELFF.

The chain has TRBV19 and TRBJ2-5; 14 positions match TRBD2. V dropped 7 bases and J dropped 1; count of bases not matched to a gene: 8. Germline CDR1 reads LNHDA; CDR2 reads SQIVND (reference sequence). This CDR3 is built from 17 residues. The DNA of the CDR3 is TGTGCCAGTACTTCGACTAGCGGGGGGGTCCTCCAAGAGACCCAGTACTTC. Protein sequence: CASTSTSGGVLQETQYF.

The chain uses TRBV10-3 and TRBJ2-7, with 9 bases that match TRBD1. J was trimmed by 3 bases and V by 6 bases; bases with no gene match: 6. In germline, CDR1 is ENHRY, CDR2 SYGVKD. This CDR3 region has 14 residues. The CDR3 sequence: CAISPGQGLYEQYF. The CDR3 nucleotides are TGTGCCATCAGCCCGGGACAGGGCCTCTACGAGCAGTACTTC.

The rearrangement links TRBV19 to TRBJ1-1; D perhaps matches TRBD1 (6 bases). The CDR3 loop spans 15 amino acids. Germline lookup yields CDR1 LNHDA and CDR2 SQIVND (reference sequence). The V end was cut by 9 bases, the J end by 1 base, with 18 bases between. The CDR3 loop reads CASAPALTGNTEAFF. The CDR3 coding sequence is TGTGCCAGCGCACCGGCCTTGACAGGGAACACTGAAGCTTTCTTT. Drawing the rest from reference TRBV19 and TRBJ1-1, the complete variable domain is DGGITQSPKYLFRKEGQNVTLSCEQNLNHDAMYWYRQDPGQGLRLIYYSQIVNDFQKGDIAEGYSVSREKKESFPLTVTSAQKNPTAFYLCASAPALTGNTEAFFGQGTRLTVV.

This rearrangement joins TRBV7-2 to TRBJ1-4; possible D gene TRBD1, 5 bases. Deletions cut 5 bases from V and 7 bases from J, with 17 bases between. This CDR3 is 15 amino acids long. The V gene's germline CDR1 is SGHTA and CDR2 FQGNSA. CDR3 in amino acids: CASSPPGVLGEKLFF. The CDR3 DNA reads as TGTGCCAGCAGCCCGCCGGGGGTGTTAGGTGAAAAACTGTTTTTT. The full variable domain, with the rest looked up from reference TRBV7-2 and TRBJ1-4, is GAGVSQSPSNKVTEKGKDVELRCDPISGHTALYWYRQSLGQGLEFLIYFQGNSAPDKSGLPSDRFSAERTGGSVSTLTIQRTQQEDSAVYLCASSPPGVLGEKLFFGSGTQLSVL.

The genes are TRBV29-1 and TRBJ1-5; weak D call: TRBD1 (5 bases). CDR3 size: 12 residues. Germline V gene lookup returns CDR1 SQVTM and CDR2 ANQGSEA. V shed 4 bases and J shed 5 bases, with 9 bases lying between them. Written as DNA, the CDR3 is TGCAGCGTTGGGGACTCCTATCAGCCCCAGCATTTT. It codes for CSVGDSYQPQHF.

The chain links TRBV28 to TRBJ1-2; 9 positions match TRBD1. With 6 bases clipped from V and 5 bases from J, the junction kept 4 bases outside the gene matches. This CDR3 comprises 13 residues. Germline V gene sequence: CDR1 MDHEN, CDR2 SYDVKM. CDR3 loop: CASRTGTGYGYTF. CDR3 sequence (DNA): TGTGCCAGCAGGACCGGGACAGGGTATGGCTACACCTTC.

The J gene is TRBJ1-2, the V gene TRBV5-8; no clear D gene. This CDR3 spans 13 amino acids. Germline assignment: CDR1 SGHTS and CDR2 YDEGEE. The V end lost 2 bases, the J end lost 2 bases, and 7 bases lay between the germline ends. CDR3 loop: CASSFRGNYGYTF. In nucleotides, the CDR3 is TGTGCCAGCAGCTTTCGAGGGAACTATGGCTACACCTTC.

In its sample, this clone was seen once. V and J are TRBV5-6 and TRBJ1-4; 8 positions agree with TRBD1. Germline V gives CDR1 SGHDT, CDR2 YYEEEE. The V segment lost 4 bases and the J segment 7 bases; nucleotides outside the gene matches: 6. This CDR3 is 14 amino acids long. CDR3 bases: TGTGCCAGCAGCCGGCAGGGGGCTAGTGAAAAACTGTTTTTT. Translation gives CASSRQGASEKLFF.

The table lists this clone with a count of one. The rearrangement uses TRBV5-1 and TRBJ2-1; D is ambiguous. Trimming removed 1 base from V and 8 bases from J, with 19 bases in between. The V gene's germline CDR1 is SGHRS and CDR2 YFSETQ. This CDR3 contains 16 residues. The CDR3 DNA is TGCGCCAGCAGCTTGTTCTTTGAGTCTCAGGTTGATGAGCAGTTCTTC. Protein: CASSLFFESQVDEQFF.

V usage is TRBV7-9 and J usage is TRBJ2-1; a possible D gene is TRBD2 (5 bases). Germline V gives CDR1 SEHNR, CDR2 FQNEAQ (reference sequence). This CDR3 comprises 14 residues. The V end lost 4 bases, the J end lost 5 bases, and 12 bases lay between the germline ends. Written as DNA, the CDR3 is TGTGCCAGCAGCTCAAGCCCCGGGGACAATGAGCAGTTCTTC. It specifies CASSSSPGDNEQFF.

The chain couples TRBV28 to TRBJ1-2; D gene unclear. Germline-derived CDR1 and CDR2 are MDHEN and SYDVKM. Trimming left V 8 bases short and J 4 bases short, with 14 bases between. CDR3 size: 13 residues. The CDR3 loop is CASRPGRIYGYTF. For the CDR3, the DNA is TGTGCCAGCCGCCCGGGCAGGATCTATGGCTACACCTTC.

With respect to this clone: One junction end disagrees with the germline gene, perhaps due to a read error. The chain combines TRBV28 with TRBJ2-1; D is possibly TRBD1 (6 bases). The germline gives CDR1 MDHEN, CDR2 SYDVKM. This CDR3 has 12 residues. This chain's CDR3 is CASSSTRQDPIF. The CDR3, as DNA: TGTGCCAGCAGTTCTACACGACAGGATCCAATCTTC.

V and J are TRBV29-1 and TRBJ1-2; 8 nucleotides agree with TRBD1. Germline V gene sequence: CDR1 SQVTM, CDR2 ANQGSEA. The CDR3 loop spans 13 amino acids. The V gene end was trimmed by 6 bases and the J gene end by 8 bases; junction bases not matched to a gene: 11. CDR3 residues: CSVQRQGIGGYTF. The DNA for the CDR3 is TGCAGCGTCCAGAGACAGGGGATCGGCGGCTACACCTTC.

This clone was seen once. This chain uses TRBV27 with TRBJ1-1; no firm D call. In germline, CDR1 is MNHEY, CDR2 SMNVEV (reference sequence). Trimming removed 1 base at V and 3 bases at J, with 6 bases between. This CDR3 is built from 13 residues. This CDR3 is CASSLLEHTEAFF. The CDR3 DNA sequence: TGTGCCAGCAGTTTATTAGAGCACACTGAAGCTTTCTTT.

The CDR3 coding sequence is TGTGCCAGCTCACCTCCGCGGGGGTACAATGAGCAGTTCTTC. This codes for CASSPPRGYNEQFF. V usage is TRBV18 and J usage is TRBJ2-1, with 7 bases lining up with TRBD2. V shed 3 bases and J 4 bases; nucleotides not matched to a gene: 3. This CDR3 comprises 14 residues. Germline CDR1 reads KGHSH; CDR2 reads LQKENI.

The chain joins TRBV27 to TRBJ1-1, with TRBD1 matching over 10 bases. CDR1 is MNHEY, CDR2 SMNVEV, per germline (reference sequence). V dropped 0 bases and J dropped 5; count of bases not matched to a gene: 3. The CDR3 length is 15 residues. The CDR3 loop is CASSLSGQGETEAFF. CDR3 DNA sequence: TGTGCCAGCAGTTTATCCGGACAGGGGGAAACTGAAGCTTTCTTT.

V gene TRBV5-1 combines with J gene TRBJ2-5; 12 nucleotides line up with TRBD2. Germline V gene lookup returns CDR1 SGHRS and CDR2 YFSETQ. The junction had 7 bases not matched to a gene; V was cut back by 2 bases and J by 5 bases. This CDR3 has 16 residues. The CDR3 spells CASSFLLAGGGETQYF. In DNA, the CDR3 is TGCGCCAGCAGCTTCTTACTAGCGGGGGGCGGGGAGACCCAGTACTTC.

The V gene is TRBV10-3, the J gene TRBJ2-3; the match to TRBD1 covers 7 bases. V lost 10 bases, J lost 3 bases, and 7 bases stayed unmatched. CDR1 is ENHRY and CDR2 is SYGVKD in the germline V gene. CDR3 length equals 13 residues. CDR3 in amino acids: CATDRDGTDTQYF. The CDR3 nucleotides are TGTGCCACCGACAGGGACGGAACAGATACGCAGTATTTT.

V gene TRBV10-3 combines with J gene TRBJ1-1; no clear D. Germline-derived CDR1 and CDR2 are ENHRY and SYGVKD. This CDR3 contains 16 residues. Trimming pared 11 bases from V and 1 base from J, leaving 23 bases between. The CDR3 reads CAASMDPSIGNTEAFF. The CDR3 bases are TGTGCCGCCAGTATGGACCCTTCAATTGGGAACACTGAAGCTTTCTTT.

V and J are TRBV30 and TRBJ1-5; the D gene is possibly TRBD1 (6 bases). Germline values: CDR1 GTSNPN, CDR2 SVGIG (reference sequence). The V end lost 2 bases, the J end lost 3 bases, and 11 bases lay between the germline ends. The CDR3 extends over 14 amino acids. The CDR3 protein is CAWSIGQPNQPQHF. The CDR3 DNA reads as TGTGCCTGGAGTATAGGACAGCCCAATCAGCCCCAGCATTTT.

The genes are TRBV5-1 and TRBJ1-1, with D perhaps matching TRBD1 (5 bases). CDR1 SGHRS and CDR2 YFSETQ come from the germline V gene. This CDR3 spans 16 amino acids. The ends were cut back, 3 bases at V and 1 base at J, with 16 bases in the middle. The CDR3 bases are TGCGCCAGCAGCTGGAACTCCGGGACCTCGAACACTGAAGCTTTCTTT. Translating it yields CASSWNSGTSNTEAFF. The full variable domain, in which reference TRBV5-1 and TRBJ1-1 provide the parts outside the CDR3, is KAGVTQTPRYLIKTRGQQVTLSCSPISGHRSVSWYQQTPGQGLQFLFEYFSETQRNKGNFPGRFSGRQFSNSRSEMNVSTLELGDSALYLCASSWNSGTSNTEAFFGQGTRLTVV.

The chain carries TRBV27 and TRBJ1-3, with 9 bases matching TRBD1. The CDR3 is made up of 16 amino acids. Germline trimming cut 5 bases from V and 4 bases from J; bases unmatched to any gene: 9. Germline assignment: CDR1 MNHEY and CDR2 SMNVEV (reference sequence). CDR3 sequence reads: CASSPTGGAGGNTIYF. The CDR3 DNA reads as TGTGCCAGCAGTCCCACAGGGGGCGCGGGGGGAAACACCATATATTTT.

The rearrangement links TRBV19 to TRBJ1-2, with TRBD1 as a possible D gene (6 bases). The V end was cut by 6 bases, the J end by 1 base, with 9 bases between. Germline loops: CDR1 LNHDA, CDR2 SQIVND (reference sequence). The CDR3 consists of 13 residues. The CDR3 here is CASSRGGNYGYTF. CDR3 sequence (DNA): TGTGCCAGTAGCCGAGGGGGTAACTATGGCTACACCTTC.

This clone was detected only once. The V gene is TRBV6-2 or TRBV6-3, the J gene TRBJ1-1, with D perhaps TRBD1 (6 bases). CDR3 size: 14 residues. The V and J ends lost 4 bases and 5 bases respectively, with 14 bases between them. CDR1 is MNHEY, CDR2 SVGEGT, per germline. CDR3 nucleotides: TGTGCCAGCAGTTTCCTCAGGGGCGGAACTGAAGCTTTCTTT. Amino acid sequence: CASSFLRGGTEAFF.